This is a list of T cell receptor beta chains from one sample in a study of response to subunit inactivated influenza vaccine. TCRdb reprocessed the RT-PCR reads via MiXCR and lists one record per CDR3 protein. The table records approximately 520,000 distinct CDR3 sequences, around 25% of them present only once. Sequencing used CD4+ T cells sorted from PBMCs, obtained around 5 days after vaccination. These receptor sequences come from a man aged 50 to 59 who received an inactivated influenza vaccine. The CDR3 runs from the conserved cysteine through the conserved F or W. D genes are given only for firm matches. Clone size, where shown, is once, few, many, or a class for clones that have expanded.

length | D | J | V | size | DNA | CDR3
14 | TRBD2 | TRBJ2-3 | TRBV5-5 | - | TGTGCCAGCTCTAGCGGGGGGACCTCAGATACGCAGTATTTT | CASSSGGTSDTQYF
14 | - | TRBJ2-3 | TRBV6-1 | - | TGTGCCAGCAGTCCTGGGAGGCTCACAGATACGCAGTATTTT | CASSPGRLTDTQYF
15 | TRBD2 | TRBJ2-1 | TRBV20-1 | - | TGCAGTGCTAGAGATACTAGCGGGAGGTACAATGAGCAGTTCTTC | CSARDTSGRYNEQFF
13 | - | TRBJ1-1 | TRBV5-1 | few | TGCGCCAGCAGCTTAGATCCTGTCACTGAAGCTTTCTTT | CASSLDPVTEAFF
11 | - | TRBJ1-2 | TRBV12-3/TRBV12-4 | - | TGTGCCAGCAGTTTGGTCGGTGGCTACACCTTC | CASSLVGGYTF
15 | TRBD1 | TRBJ1-2 | TRBV5-1 | few | TGCGCCAGCAGCTTGGAAGGACAGGGGACCGCGGGCTACACCTTC | CASSLEGQGTAGYTF
14 | - | TRBJ2-3 | TRBV4-3 | - | TGCGCCAGCAGCCAAGTACGCGGGTCAGATACGCAGTATTTT | CASSQVRGSDTQYF
15 | TRBD2 | TRBJ2-1 | TRBV20-1 | few | TGCAGTGTATCCGGGACTAGCTCTTCGCCGGATGAGCAGTTCTTC | CSVSGTSSSPDEQFF
17 | - | TRBJ2-5 | TRBV27 | - | TGTGCCAGCAGTCCGTTACGGGCTAGCAACATCCCAGAGACCCAGTACTTC | CASSPLRASNIPETQYF
15 | TRBD2 | TRBJ2-5 | TRBV20-1 | - | TGCAGTGCTAGAGATGCGGGGGGGCCGCAAGAGACCCAGTACTTC | CSARDAGGPQETQYF
16 | - | TRBJ2-1 | TRBV7-3 | few | TGTGCCAGCAGCCAAAATAGCCCGGGGTGGGGAAATGAGCAGTTCTTC | CASSQNSPGWGNEQFF
15 | - | TRBJ2-5 | TRBV7-9 | - | TGTGCCAGCAGCTTAGCAGAACACGTAGGAGAGACCCAGTACTTC | CASSLAEHVGETQYF
14 | - | TRBJ2-7 | TRBV4-3 | few | TGCGCCAGCAGCCAAGATTGGAACGTCCACGAGCAGTACTTC | CASSQDWNVHEQYF
13 | - | TRBJ2-1 | TRBV5-1 | many | TGCGCCAGCAGCTTGGGGCAGGGAAATGAGCAGTTCTTC | CASSLGQGNEQFF
14 | TRBD1 | TRBJ2-1 | TRBV4-1 | - | TGCGCCAGCAGCCAAGACAGGGGGCCTTATGAGCAGTTCTTC | CASSQDRGPYEQFF
11 | - | TRBJ1-1 | TRBV15 | - | TGTGCCACCAGTCGGCAGGCTCAAGCTTTCTTT | CATSRQAQAFF
14 | - | TRBJ2-5 | TRBV2 | - | TGTGCCAGCAACGGAGGCAGTAGGCAAGAGACCCAGTACTTC | CASNGGSRQETQYF
14 | - | TRBJ2-2 | TRBV20-1 | - | TGCAGTGCTAGAGATCCCCAAGGCCCCGGGGAGCTGTTTTTT | CSARDPQGPGELFF
12 | - | TRBJ2-7 | TRBV3-1 | - | TGTGCCAGCAGCCAAGATTGGGCGGAGCAGTACTTC | CASSQDWAEQYF
14 | - | TRBJ2-2 | TRBV20-1 | - | TGCAGTGCTAGATACCCGGGGTACACCGGGGAGCTGTTTTTT | CSARYPGYTGELFF
15 | TRBD2 | TRBJ2-2 | TRBV4-3 | - | TGCGCCAGCAGCCAAGCTAGCGGTTACCCCGGGGAGCTGTTTTTT | CASSQASGYPGELFF
15 | TRBD1 | TRBJ2-7 | TRBV5-1 | few | TGCGCCAGCAGCTTTGGGGGACAGGGGGTTTACGAGCAGTACTTC | CASSFGGQGVYEQYF
12 | - | TRBJ1-5 | TRBV6-2/TRBV6-3 | many | TGTGCCAGCAGAGAGGGGGATCAGCCCCAGCATTTT | CASREGDQPQHF
14 | - | TRBJ1-1 | TRBV19 | once | TGTGCCAGTTTCACCGGGACGGCGAACACTGAAGCTTTCTTT | CASFTGTANTEAFF
17 | TRBD2 | TRBJ2-2 | TRBV5-1 | - | TGCGCCAGCAGCTTGGCCGGGACTAGCATCAACACCGGGGAGCTGTTTTTT | CASSLAGTSINTGELFF
16 | - | TRBJ2-1 | TRBV7-9 | few | TGTGCCAGCAGCTCCATCAGACCGGTCTCCTACAATGAGCAGTTCTTC | CASSSIRPVSYNEQFF
16 | TRBD2 | TRBJ2-7 | TRBV20-1 | many | TGCAGTGCTCCCCCAGCCCAACGGGGGGGCATCGACGAGCAGTACTTC | CSAPPAQRGGIDEQYF
13 | - | TRBJ1-1 | TRBV24-1 | few | TGTGCCACCAGTGATTATGCCGGGGAAAAAGCTTTCTTT | CATSDYAGEKAFF
15 | - | TRBJ2-3 | TRBV7-2 | many | TGTGCCAGCAGCCCAGGTCCGGGACGCACAGATACGCAGTATTTT | CASSPGPGRTDTQYF
15 | - | TRBJ1-4 | TRBV12-3/TRBV12-4 | few | TGTGCCAGCAGTCCGAGTCCCCGAAGGGGTGAAAAACTGTTTTTT | CASSPSPRRGEKLFF
15 | - | TRBJ2-7 | TRBV7-7 | few | TGTGCCAGCAGCTTGGGGACGGCCCTGGGCTACGAGCAGTACTTC | CASSLGTALGYEQYF
12 | - | TRBJ1-1 | TRBV29-1 | - | TGCAGCGTCGCCCTCATAACAGCTGAAGCTTTCTTT | CSVALITAEAFF
13 | - | TRBJ2-7 | TRBV5-1 | - | TGCGCCAGCAGCCCCCGGGGAGGACACGAGCAGTACTTC | CASSPRGGHEQYF
16 | - | TRBJ2-2 | TRBV24-1 | - | TGTGCCACCAGTGATCCGCCGGGACAGAACACCGGGGAGCTGTTTTTT | CATSDPPGQNTGELFF
16 | - | TRBJ1-5 | TRBV6-2/TRBV6-3 | - | TGTGCCAGCAGTATCGGACGGAGCAGAAACAATCAGCCCCAGCATTTT | CASSIGRSRNNQPQHF
14 | - | TRBJ1-5 | TRBV20-1 | - | TGCAGTGCTAGTTCAGGCTCCTCCAATCAGCCCCAGCATTTT | CSASSGSSNQPQHF
15 | - | TRBJ2-7 | TRBV7-8 | - | TGTGCCAGCAGCCCAGACCGAGGAAGGTTCTACGAGCAGTACTTC | CASSPDRGRFYEQYF
16 | TRBD2 | TRBJ2-3 | TRBV20-1 | - | TGCAGTGCTAGAGTGGGGACTAGCGCAGGCACAGATACGCAGTATTTT | CSARVGTSAGTDTQYF
15 | - | TRBJ2-2 | TRBV7-2 | few | TGTGCCAGCAGCTTAATACGGATGAACACCGGGGAGCTGTTTTTT | CASSLIRMNTGELFF
16 | - | TRBJ2-4 | TRBV29-1 | few | TGCAGCGTTGACGGTGGGGGGGCTCGGGGCAAAAACATTCAGTACTTC | CSVDGGGARGKNIQYF
13 | - | TRBJ1-5 | TRBV12-3/TRBV12-4 | few | TGTGCCAGCAGGATGGGGATCAATCAGCCCCAGCATTTT | CASRMGINQPQHF
13 | TRBD1 | TRBJ2-7 | TRBV10-3 | few | TGTGCCACCAAACAGGGGGATGGCTACGAGCAGTACTTC | CATKQGDGYEQYF
13 | - | TRBJ1-5 | TRBV5-8 | - | TGTGCCAGCAGCAAGGAAAGCAATCAGCCCCAGCATTTT | CASSKESNQPQHF
13 | - | TRBJ1-1 | TRBV4-2 | few | TGTGCCAGCAGCCAAGGCTCCGGATATGAAGCTTTCTTT | CASSQGSGYEAFF
13 | - | TRBJ2-7 | TRBV5-1 | - | TGCGCCAGCAGCTTGATGAGTTCAGGCGAGCAGTACTTC | CASSLMSSGEQYF
18 | - | TRBJ1-2 | TRBV4-3 | few | TGCGCCAGCAGCCAGTCCAACTCAGCCGCCGCCGCTAACTATGGCTACACCTTC | CASSQSNSAAAANYGYTF